A single sample gave rise to the 32 T cell receptor beta chains below, sequenced in a study of human T cells and chemical hapten exposure. TCRdb called the RACE reads again in MiXCR, with one record for every CDR3 protein. The sample shows over 130,000 distinct CDR3 sequences, approximately 12% of them seen only once. Noted time point: patch test 2, 6 weeks after DPC sensitization. The treatment was: therapeutic diphenylcyclopropenone sensitization with weekly scalp DPC. The material was whole blood, obtained in connection with sensitization to the hapten diphenylcyclopropenone (DPC). These receptors were collected from a woman aged 45-65 years with alopecia areata. Some clones in this sample may be carry-over from other donors' samples.

Only a few counts were recorded for this clonotype. The chain combines TRBV13 with TRBJ2-7, with D tentatively TRBD1 (5 bases). Per the germline V gene, CDR1 is PRHDT and CDR2 is FYEKMQ (reference sequence). Trimming cost V 2 bases and J 3 bases, with 11 bases left between them. The CDR3 contains 14 residues. The CDR3 nucleotides read TGTGCCAGCAGCTTAAAGGGGCGCGACTACGAGCAGTACTTC. Amino acid sequence: CASSLKGRDYEQYF.

The chain couples TRBV20-1 to TRBJ2-2; 11 positions match TRBD2. CDR1 is DFQATT and CDR2 is SNEGSKA in the germline V gene (reference sequence). J lost 3 bases, V lost 3 bases, and 3 bases had no gene match. CDR3 length: 15 amino acids. The CDR3 nucleotides read TGCAGTGCTAGCGAGGGACTAGCGGACACCGGGGAGCTGTTTTTT. Amino acid sequence: CSASEGLADTGELFF.

The chain recombines TRBV2 with TRBJ2-2; 12 nucleotides match TRBD2. The CDR3 sequence is 15 residues long. CDR1 is SNHLY and CDR2 is FYNNEI in the germline V gene. With V trimmed by 4 bases and J by 6 bases, 3 bases remained unmatched. CDR3 sequence (DNA): TGTGCCAGCAGTGCAAGGACTAGCGGGGCCGGGGAGCTGTTTTTT. This encodes CASSARTSGAGELFF.

The chain couples TRBV7-3 to TRBJ2-2; 7 positions match TRBD2. The V gene end was trimmed by 3 bases and the J gene end by 2 bases; junction bases not matched to a gene: 9. This CDR3 has 17 residues. Germline V gives CDR1 SGHTA, CDR2 FQGTGA. Written as DNA, the CDR3 is TGTGCCAGCAGCTTCTTTCCGGGAGGCGCCAACACCGGGGAGCTGTTTTTT. Translated, it gives CASSFFPGGANTGELFF.

This chain uses TRBV5-4 with TRBJ2-1; 12 bases are shared with TRBD2. V shed 1 base and J 8 bases; nucleotides not matched to a gene: 4. Germline V gives CDR1 SGHNT, CDR2 YYREEE (reference sequence). This CDR3 comprises 15 residues. This CDR3 reads CASSLRLAGVDEQFF. The CDR3 DNA reads as TGTGCCAGCAGCTTGAGACTAGCGGGGGTCGATGAGCAGTTCTTC.

In its sample, this clonotype was seen once. This chain uses TRBV28 with TRBJ2-2; tentatively, D is TRBD2 (5 bases). The V gene lost 10 bases and the J gene lost 1 base, with 13 bases spanning the gap. CDR3 size: 14 residues. Germline-derived CDR1 and CDR2 are MDHEN and SYDVKM. As DNA, the CDR3 is TGTGCCACCCTCGGCGGAGGGAACACCGGGGAGCTGTTTTTT. Amino acid sequence: CATLGGGNTGELFF.

This clonotype was recorded a few times. This chain connects TRBV14 to TRBJ1-3; TRBD1 matches 8 bases. The CDR3 has 17 residues. CDR1 is SGHDN and CDR2 is FVKESK in the germline V gene. The junction had 8 bases not matched to a gene; V was cut back by 0 bases and J by 4 bases. In DNA form, the CDR3 reads TGTGCCAGCAGCCAAGACCCAAACGGGGACAGGGGAAACACCATATATTTT. It encodes CASSQDPNGDRGNTIYF.

This clonotype was seen repeatedly, ten times or more. The chain uses TRBV12-3 or TRBV12-4 and TRBJ2-3, with D hard to call. Trimming pared 6 bases from V and 2 bases from J, leaving 3 bases between. The CDR3 extends over 11 amino acids. The CDR3 DNA follows: TGTGCCAGCAGCCTCACAGATACGCAGTATTTT. It encodes CASSLTDTQYF.

With respect to this clonotype: A read error may explain this, as a much larger clone is one base away. The chain employs TRBV25-1 and TRBJ1-1; D perhaps matches TRBD1 (5 bases). Germline CDR1 and CDR2: MGHDK and SYGVNS. V was shortened by 5 bases and J by 11 bases, with 21 bases between the two germline ends. This CDR3 has 14 residues. The CDR3, as DNA: TGTGCCAGCAGTACCGGCAGGGTGCGAGCGAATGCTTTCTTT. Encoded protein: CASSTGRVRANAFF.

A few counts support this clonotype. This sequence joins TRBV6-6 and TRBJ2-1; D is uncertain. The V and J ends lost 9 bases and 0 bases respectively, with 15 bases between them. The length of the CDR3 is 15 residues. The germline CDR1 and CDR2 sequences are MNHNY and SVGAGI (reference sequence). CDR3 sequence reads: CASYKSWSSYNEQFF. Here the CDR3 DNA reads TGTGCCAGTTACAAGAGCTGGAGCTCCTACAATGAGCAGTTCTTC.

In its sample, this clonotype was seen many times. This rearrangement joins TRBV29-1 to TRBJ1-2; tentative D call: TRBD1 (5 bases). CDR3 length: 15 amino acids. The V gene lost 0 bases and the J gene lost 7 bases, with 18 bases spanning the gap. From germline, CDR1 is SQVTM and CDR2 ANQGSEA. The CDR3 DNA reads TGCAGCGTTGAAGATCCCAGGGCTCGTTTGGGTGGCTACACCTTC. Its translation is CSVEDPRARLGGYTF.

CDR3 DNA sequence: TGCAGCGTTGGTATGGGGGGAAGTTCACCCCTCCACTTT. Its translation: CSVGMGGSSPLHF. The chain joins TRBV29-1 to TRBJ1-6; maybe TRBD1 (5 bases). Germline CDR1 and CDR2: SQVTM and ANQGSEA. The V and J ends lost 4 bases and 9 bases respectively, with 13 bases between them. This CDR3 comprises 13 residues.

In this sample, this clonotype turned up a few times. V usage is TRBV20-1 and J usage is TRBJ2-3, with D tentatively TRBD2 (6 bases). CDR1 is DFQATT, CDR2 SNEGSKA, per germline (reference sequence). V shed 5 bases and J shed 6 bases, with 12 bases lying between them. CDR3 length: 12 amino acids. CDR3 sequence: CSAGASGDTQYF. The CDR3 region has the DNA TGCAGTGCTGGGGCCAGCGGGGATACGCAGTATTTT.

This chain joins TRBV24-1 and TRBJ1-5; D not resolved. The germline V and J ends were trimmed by 4 bases and 4 bases, with 19 bases remaining between them. The CDR3 covers 17 residues. CDR1 and CDR2 (germline): KGHDR, SFDVKD. CDR3 sequence: CATSDSSGIAGNQPQHF. The CDR3 coding sequence is TGTGCCACCAGTGACTCCTCCGGGATCGCCGGAAATCAGCCCCAGCATTTT.

This chain links TRBV29-1 with TRBJ1-1; possible D gene TRBD1, 5 bases. Trimming stripped 3 bases from V and 7 bases from J, with 15 bases between. The germline V gene encodes CDR1 SQVTM and CDR2 ANQGSEA. This CDR3 is 13 amino acids long. This chain's CDR3 is CSVDLQGPGEAFF. CDR3 coding DNA: TGCAGCGTTGACCTTCAGGGTCCCGGTGAAGCTTTCTTT.

V is TRBV28 and J is TRBJ2-3; 8 bases fit TRBD1. V shed 5 bases and J 3 bases; nucleotides not matched to a gene: 10. This CDR3 has 16 amino acids. Germline lookup yields CDR1 MDHEN and CDR2 SYDVKM. The CDR3 coding sequence is TGTGCCAGCAGTCCTGCGGGACAGGAAGGGACAGATACGCAGTATTTT. As protein: CASSPAGQEGTDTQYF.

This clonotype was observed a handful of times. The gene calls are TRBV5-4 and TRBJ2-3; no definite D call. V was trimmed by 4 bases and J by 0 bases, leaving 15 bases between them. The CDR3 is made up of 16 amino acids. CDR1 and CDR2 (germline): SGHNT, YYREEE (reference sequence). The CDR3 DNA follows: TGTGCCAGCAGCCTCCCGGTATTAACTAGCACAGATACGCAGTATTTT. Translated: CASSLPVLTSTDTQYF.

In its sample, this clonotype was seen a few times. The chain carries TRBV7-8 and TRBJ2-7, with 7 bases fitting TRBD1. The CDR3 contains 14 residues. V lost 5 bases and J lost 4; bases outside the gene matches: 8. CDR1 is SGHVS, CDR2 FQNEAQ, per germline. CDR3 sequence (DNA): TGTGCCAGCAGCACATTCCGGGACAGATACGAGCAGTACTTC. This translates into CASSTFRDRYEQYF.

This chain connects TRBV7-8 to TRBJ2-1, with TRBD2 matching over 9 bases. CDR3 length: 17 residues. V lost 4 bases and J lost 3; bases outside the gene matches: 10. Per the germline V gene, CDR1 is SGHVS and CDR2 is FQNEAQ. The CDR3 loop is CASSSRRPSGIYNEQFF. CDR3 coding DNA: TGTGCCAGCAGCTCTAGGCGGCCTAGCGGGATCTACAATGAGCAGTTCTTC.

The V and J genes are TRBV12-3 or TRBV12-4 and TRBJ2-2; D gene ambiguous. The germline V and J ends were trimmed by 3 bases and 2 bases, with 7 bases remaining between them. This CDR3 is built from 14 residues. The CDR3 sequence: CASSFGLNTGELFF. Here the CDR3 DNA reads TGTGCCAGCAGTTTTGGGTTAAACACCGGGGAGCTGTTTTTT.

The chain uses TRBV19 and TRBJ1-2; tentatively, D is TRBD1 (5 bases). Trimming pared 5 bases from V and 7 bases from J, leaving 23 bases between. Germline assignment: CDR1 LNHDA and CDR2 SQIVND (reference sequence). CDR3 size: 16 residues. The CDR3 protein is CASSPRLRDASGGYTF. The CDR3 DNA reads as TGTGCCAGTAGTCCGCGGTTGCGGGACGCATCGGGTGGCTACACCTTC. Supplemented by reference TRBV19 and TRBJ1-2, the full variable domain reads DGGITQSPKYLFRKEGQNVTLSCEQNLNHDAMYWYRQDPGQGLRLIYYSQIVNDFQKGDIAEGYSVSREKKESFPLTVTSAQKNPTAFYLCASSPRLRDASGGYTFGSGTRLTVV.

The J gene is TRBJ2-3, the V gene TRBV5-1; no reliable D call. Per the germline V gene, CDR1 is SGHRS and CDR2 is YFSETQ. V gave up 4 bases and J gave up 6 bases, with 12 bases separating them. CDR3 length: 13 amino acids. CDR3 in DNA: TGCGCCAGCAGCAGGACCCCGCCGGATACGCAGTATTTT. Translation gives CASSRTPPDTQYF.

This clonotype was observed a few times. The chain uses TRBV2 and TRBJ2-2; 10 nucleotides line up with TRBD2. J was trimmed by 4 bases and V by 3 bases; bases with no gene match: 2. This CDR3 contains 15 residues. Germline CDR1 and CDR2: SNHLY and FYNNEI. CDR3 in amino acids: CASSEASGSTGELFF. The CDR3 coding sequence is TGTGCCAGCAGTGAGGCTAGCGGGAGCACCGGGGAGCTGTTTTTT.

This clonotype was found a few times. The chain is built from TRBV5-5 and TRBJ2-3; 7 nucleotides agree with TRBD1. Germline trimming cut 4 bases from V and 2 bases from J; bases unmatched to any gene: 7. Per the germline V gene, CDR1 is SGHKS and CDR2 is YYEKEE (reference sequence). The CDR3 has 15 amino acids. This CDR3 is CASSVRTGDTDTQYF. The CDR3 coding sequence is TGTGCCAGCAGCGTGAGGACAGGCGACACAGATACGCAGTATTTT.

The rearrangement joins TRBV5-6 to TRBJ1-1; possibly TRBD1 for D (5 bases). CDR1 is SGHDT, CDR2 YYEEEE, per germline. V was cut by 0 bases and J by 4 bases, with 22 bases left in between. The CDR3 is 18 residues long. The CDR3 nucleotides are TGTGCCAGCAGCTTGGACGGTTTAAGGATCAGGGTTTTCACTGAAGCTTTCTTT. It is translated as CASSLDGLRIRVFTEAFF.

V gene TRBV11-2 combines with J gene TRBJ2-4; D is possibly TRBD1 (5 bases). This CDR3 has 16 residues. CDR1 SGHAT and CDR2 FQNNGV come from the germline V gene. Trimming cost V 7 bases and J 8 bases, with 24 bases left between them. The CDR3 here is CASTPYQRHGRDIQYF. The CDR3 nucleotides read TGTGCCAGCACTCCATACCAAAGACATGGCAGGGACATTCAGTACTTC.

The genes are TRBV20-1 and TRBJ2-3, with 9 bases matching TRBD1. Germline assignment: CDR1 DFQATT and CDR2 SNEGSKA (reference sequence). The J segment lost 1 base and the V segment lost 5 bases, leaving 1 base of the junction unmatched. The CDR3 has 13 amino acids. Written as DNA, the CDR3 is TGCAGTGCTTGGACAGGGGGCACAGATACGCAGTATTTT. Its protein product is CSAWTGGTDTQYF.

J is TRBJ2-3 and V is TRBV28; D unresolved. This CDR3 contains 19 residues. The germline CDR1 and CDR2 sequences are MDHEN and SYDVKM. Trimming removed 3 bases at V and 0 bases at J, with 22 bases between. The DNA for the CDR3 is TGTGCCAGCAGTTTGGCTTGGCTAACCGCACGTTCTAGCACAGATACGCAGTATTTT. Its protein is CASSLAWLTARSSTDTQYF. Drawing the rest from reference TRBV28 and TRBJ2-3, the complete variable domain is DVKVTQSSRYLVKRTGEKVFLECVQDMDHENMFWYRQDPGLGLRLIYFSYDVKMKEKGDIPEGYSVSREKKERFSLILESASTNQTSMYLCASSLAWLTARSSTDTQYFGPGTRLTVL.

The chain employs TRBV3-1 and TRBJ1-4, with D unclear. The CDR3 is 15 residues long. Per germline, CDR1 LGHDT and CDR2 YNNKEL (reference sequence). V was shortened by 4 bases and J by 7 bases, with 16 bases between the two germline ends. This CDR3 is CASSRGGSGGEKLFF. In DNA, the CDR3 is TGTGCCAGCAGCCGGGGAGGGTCGGGCGGTGAAAAACTGTTTTTT.

In its sample, this clonotype was seen many times. The chain is built from TRBV7-2 and TRBJ2-7, with 7 bases identical to TRBD2. This CDR3 comprises 15 residues. V shed 1 base, J shed 1 base, and the junction held 4 bases outside the gene matches. The germline V gene encodes CDR1 SGHTA and CDR2 FQGNSA. CDR3 nucleotide sequence: TGTGCCAGCAGCTTAGGCGCTAGCGGATCCTACGAGCAGTACTTC. Translating gives CASSLGASGSYEQYF.

The V call is TRBV27, the J call TRBJ2-7; 10 bases line up with TRBD1. This CDR3 comprises 17 residues. The J segment lost 1 base and the V segment lost 2 bases, leaving 8 bases of the junction unmatched. Germline V gene sequence: CDR1 MNHEY, CDR2 SMNVEV (reference sequence). CDR3 DNA sequence: TGTGCCAGCAGTTTAGAAAGGGGACAGGGGACTTCCTACGAGCAGTACTTC. This codes for CASSLERGQGTSYEQYF.

This clonotype turned up a few times. This chain joins TRBV29-1 and TRBJ2-2, with D unresolved. The V end was cut by 3 bases, the J end by 5 bases, with 7 bases between. Germline lookup yields CDR1 SQVTM and CDR2 ANQGSEA. This CDR3 has 12 amino acids. DNA for the CDR3: TGCAGCGTTGACAAGGGAACCGGGGAGCTGTTTTTT. Protein sequence: CSVDKGTGELFF.